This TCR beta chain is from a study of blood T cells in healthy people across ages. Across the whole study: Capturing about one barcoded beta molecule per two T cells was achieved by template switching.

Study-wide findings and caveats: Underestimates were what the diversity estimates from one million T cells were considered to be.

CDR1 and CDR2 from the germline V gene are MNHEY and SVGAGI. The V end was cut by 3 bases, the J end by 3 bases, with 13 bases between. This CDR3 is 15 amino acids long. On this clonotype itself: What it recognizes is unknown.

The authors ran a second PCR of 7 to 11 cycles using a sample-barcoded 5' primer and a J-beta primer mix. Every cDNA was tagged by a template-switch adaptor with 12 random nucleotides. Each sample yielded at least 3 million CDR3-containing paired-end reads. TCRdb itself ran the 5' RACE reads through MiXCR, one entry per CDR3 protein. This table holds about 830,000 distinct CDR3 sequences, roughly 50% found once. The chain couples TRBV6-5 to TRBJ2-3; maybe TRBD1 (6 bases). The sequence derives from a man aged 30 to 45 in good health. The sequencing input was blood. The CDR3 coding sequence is TGTGCCAGCAGTTATTCTCAGGGGCAAACAGATACGCAGTATTTT. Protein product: CASSYSQGQTDTQYF.